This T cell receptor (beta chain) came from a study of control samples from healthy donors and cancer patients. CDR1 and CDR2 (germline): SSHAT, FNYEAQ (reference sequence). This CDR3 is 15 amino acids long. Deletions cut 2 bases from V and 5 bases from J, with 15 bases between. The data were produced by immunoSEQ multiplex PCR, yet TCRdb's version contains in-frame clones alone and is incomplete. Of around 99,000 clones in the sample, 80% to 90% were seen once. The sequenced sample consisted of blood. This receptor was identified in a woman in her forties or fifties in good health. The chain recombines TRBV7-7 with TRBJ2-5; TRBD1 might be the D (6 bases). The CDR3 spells CASSLSPTGWETQYF. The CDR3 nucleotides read TGTGCCAGCAGCTTATCCCCCACAGGGTGGGAGACCCAGTACTTC.